The 27 T cell receptor beta chains presented below share a single source sample, sequenced in a study of T cell repertoires in cytomegalovirus infection (dated by TCRdb to about 2019). These reads were obtained on an Illumina HiSeq 1500. TCRdb redid the processing of the public reads, applying fastp at Q25 and MiXCR, and retained in-frame beta chains. Every CDR3 protein is listed once, alongside the most common genes and DNA of its rows. A total of about 920,000 distinct CDR3 sequences appear in this sample, around 32% of them only once. The ten largest clones capture around an eighth of the sample. What the treatment or condition label conveys for this sample: in vitro stimulation with specific CMV peptide epitopes to enrich CMV-specific T cells. For these TCRs, the target antigens are not known. This specimen consisted of cultured CD8+ T cells from PBMCs, obtained from culture after CMV antigen stimulation. The source is a human donor in good health (CMV status not recorded). Some clones in this sample may be carry-over from other donors' samples.

The chain employs TRBV4-3 and TRBJ1-4, with unresolved D. V was pared by 3 bases and J by 5 bases, with 10 bases between. In germline, CDR1 is LGHNA, CDR2 YSLEER. CDR3 size: 14 residues. Here the CDR3 DNA reads TGCGCCAGCAGCCACGGAGGGTTAAATGAAAAACTGTTTTTT. It is translated as CASSHGGLNEKLFF.

The chain has TRBV20-1 and TRBJ1-5; D not certain. The CDR3 sequence is 15 residues long. V lost 3 bases to trimming and J lost 6 bases, with 18 bases between them. Germline V gene sequence: CDR1 DFQATT, CDR2 SNEGSKA (reference sequence). CDR3 sequence: CSARPRAVGTQPQHF. The CDR3, as DNA: TGCAGTGCTAGGCCCCGGGCAGTCGGTACTCAGCCCCAGCATTTT.

This clonotype appeared a single time. The V call is TRBV4-2, the J call TRBJ2-3; a weak D match, TRBD2 (6 bases). V was cut by 1 base and J by 0 bases, with 20 bases left in between. The length of the CDR3 is 19 residues. CDR1 and CDR2 from the germline V gene are LGHNA and YNFKEQ. The CDR3 region has the DNA TGTGCCAGCAGCCAAGTGACCCGGGACTTTCGAACGAGCACAGATACGCAGTATTTT. Its protein is CASSQVTRDFRTSTDTQYF.

This chain joins TRBV10-3 and TRBJ1-1, with 7 positions matching TRBD1. CDR3 length equals 15 residues. CDR1 and CDR2 from the germline V gene are ENHRY and SYGVKD. Trimming cost V 4 bases and J 0 bases; bases outside gene matches: 5. CDR3 DNA sequence: TGTGCCATCAGTGGTCCAGGGGGTCTGAACACTGAAGCTTTCTTT. The encoded protein is CAISGPGGLNTEAFF.

This rearrangement joins TRBV7-9 to TRBJ2-1, with D unclear. CDR3 length: 12 residues. Trimming stripped 5 bases from V and 6 bases from J, with 8 bases between. The germline gives CDR1 SEHNR, CDR2 FQNEAQ (reference sequence). CDR3 sequence: CASSTVSNEQFF. Here the CDR3 DNA reads TGTGCCAGCAGCACCGTCTCCAATGAGCAGTTCTTC. The variable domain in full, completed from reference TRBV7-9 and TRBJ2-1, reads DTGVSQNPRHKITKRGQNVTFRCDPISEHNRLYWYRQTLGQGPEFLTYFQNEAQLEKSRLLSDRFSAERPKGSFSTLEIQRTEQGDSAMYLCASSTVSNEQFFGPGTRLTVL.

The chain joins TRBV29-1 to TRBJ2-1; 13 bases match TRBD2. This CDR3 is 17 amino acids long. V lost 1 base and J lost 5; bases outside the gene matches: 8. Per the germline V gene, CDR1 is SQVTM and CDR2 is ANQGSEA. The CDR3 DNA is TGCAGCGTTGAAGGGAGCGGGACTAGCGGGGACCACAATGAGCAGTTCTTC. Translation: CSVEGSGTSGDHNEQFF.

This clonotype was seen many times. This chain joins TRBV7-6 and TRBJ2-2, with a tentative D call TRBD1 (5 bases). The CDR3 spans 15 residues. The V end lost 5 bases, the J end lost 1 base, and 11 bases lay between the germline ends. CDR1 is SGHVS and CDR2 is FNYEAQ in the germline V gene. In DNA, the CDR3 is TGTGCCAGCAGCCTCCCAGGGATGAACACCGGGGAGCTGTTTTTT. This encodes CASSLPGMNTGELFF.

The gene calls are TRBV10-1 and TRBJ2-7, with 8 bases aligning to TRBD1. V gave up 2 bases and J gave up 5 bases; unmatched junction bases: 8. The CDR3 has 15 residues. The germline gives CDR1 WNHNN, CDR2 SYGVQD (reference sequence). The CDR3 protein is CASSERGRGRNEQYF. DNA of the CDR3: TGCGCCAGCAGTGAGAGGGGCAGGGGGCGGAACGAGCAGTACTTC.

This clonotype was observed many times. This sequence joins TRBV7-2 and TRBJ1-5; D not resolved. The CDR3 contains 11 residues. Germline CDR1 is SGHTA and CDR2 is FQGNSA. The V end lost 5 bases, the J end lost 8 bases, and 7 bases lay between the germline ends. The CDR3 DNA reads as TGTGCCAGCAGCAAAGGAGAGCCCCAGCATTTT. This translates into CASSKGEPQHF.

This CDR3 is CASSQIPGRINEQFF. In DNA, the CDR3 is TGCGCCAGCAGCCAAATTCCGGGACGGATCAATGAGCAGTTCTTC. The rearrangement links TRBV4-3 to TRBJ2-1, with D perhaps assigned TRBD1 or TRBD2 (5 bases each). V shed 2 bases and J shed 6 bases, with 14 bases lying between them. Germline V gene data show CDR1 as LGHNA and CDR2 as YSLEER. The CDR3 has 15 amino acids.

This clonotype was seen only a few times. The chain carries TRBV19 and TRBJ1-1, with D unresolved. Trimming shortened V by 0 bases and J by 6 bases, and 11 bases separated the two germline ends. This CDR3 has 14 residues. Germline V lookup: CDR1 LNHDA, CDR2 SQIVND (reference sequence). The CDR3 DNA is TGTGCCAGTAGTATAGATCGTGGTTTCCCTGAAGCTTTCTTT. It is translated as CASSIDRGFPEAFF. Using reference TRBV19 and TRBJ1-1 for the parts outside the CDR3, the full variable domain is DGGITQSPKYLFRKEGQNVTLSCEQNLNHDAMYWYRQDPGQGLRLIYYSQIVNDFQKGDIAEGYSVSREKKESFPLTVTSAQKNPTAFYLCASSIDRGFPEAFFGQGTRLTVV.

J is TRBJ1-2 and V is TRBV5-8; 12 nucleotides agree with TRBD1. CDR1 and CDR2 from the germline V gene are SGHTS and YDEGEE. The CDR3 runs 15 residues. After removal of 3 bases from V and 6 bases from J, the junction contained 6 bases not matched to a gene. The CDR3 coding sequence is TGTGCCAGCAGCTCCCCCGGGACAGGGGGCAATGGCTACACCTTC. Residues: CASSSPGTGGNGYTF.

In this sample, this clonotype turned up a few times. The chain is built from TRBV28 and TRBJ1-1; no clear D gene. Germline CDR1 is MDHEN and CDR2 is SYDVKM. This CDR3 has 16 amino acids. The V end was cut by 5 bases, the J end by 0 bases, with 16 bases between. The CDR3 bases are TGTGCCAGCAGTCCCCCGGTAGGACGTATGAACACTGAAGCTTTCTTT. Translating it yields CASSPPVGRMNTEAFF. The full variable domain, completed using reference TRBV28 and TRBJ1-1, is DVKVTQSSRYLVKRTGEKVFLECVQDMDHENMFWYRQDPGLGLRLIYFSYDVKMKEKGDIPEGYSVSREKKERFSLILESASTNQTSMYLCASSPPVGRMNTEAFFGQGTRLTVV.

The CDR3 DNA follows: TGTGCCACCAGTGGGGGAGGGCTAGATGAGCAGTTCTTC. This translates into CATSGGGLDEQFF. The rearrangement uses TRBV24-1 and TRBJ2-1; 7 bases line up with TRBD2. The length of the CDR3 is 13 residues. V was clipped by 5 bases and J by 8 bases; unmatched bases: 5. Per germline, CDR1 KGHDR and CDR2 SFDVKD.

This clonotype was counted a few times. The V and J genes are TRBV4-3 and TRBJ1-1; D is uncertain. The CDR3 extends over 13 amino acids. The V and J ends lost 8 bases and 1 base respectively, with 11 bases between them. Germline loops: CDR1 LGHNA, CDR2 YSLEER. CDR3 coding DNA: TGCGCCAGCGGGGATCGCGAGAACACTGAAGCTTTCTTT. Protein sequence: CASGDRENTEAFF.

This clonotype has at least ten counts. J is TRBJ2-7 and V is TRBV7-6; D gene ambiguous. CDR3 size: 12 residues. CDR1 SGHVS and CDR2 FNYEAQ come from the germline V gene. Trimming shortened V by 4 bases and J by 2 bases, and 6 bases separated the two germline ends. CDR3: CASSSTPYEQYF. In DNA, the CDR3 is TGTGCCAGCAGCTCCACACCCTACGAGCAGTACTTC.

This clonotype has a count of ten or more. The V and J genes are TRBV27 and TRBJ1-1, with 11 nucleotides matching TRBD1. V was clipped by 6 bases and J by 10 bases; unmatched bases: 7. The CDR3 is 13 residues long. Germline V lookup: CDR1 MNHEY, CDR2 SMNVEV (reference sequence). CDR3 residues: CASRAGQGVGAFF. CDR3 DNA sequence: TGTGCCAGCAGGGCGGGACAGGGGGTGGGAGCTTTCTTT.

V usage is TRBV9 and J usage is TRBJ1-2; D unclear. Trimming shortened V by 4 bases and J by 0 bases, and 16 bases separated the two germline ends. The CDR3 extends over 16 amino acids. Germline V CDR1 and CDR2: SGDLS, YYNGEE. As DNA, the CDR3 is TGTGCCAGCAGCCTTGCCCGGGGAGGTCCTAACTATGGCTACACCTTC. It encodes CASSLARGGPNYGYTF.

The chain links TRBV12-3 or TRBV12-4 to TRBJ1-5; D might be TRBD1 (5 bases). This CDR3 has 18 residues. The germline V and J ends were trimmed by 3 bases and 4 bases, with 22 bases remaining between them. The CDR3 nucleotides are TGTGCCAGCAGTTTGGTTCAGGGTGAATGGGGGAGGAATCAGCCCCAGCATTTT. Amino acids: CASSLVQGEWGRNQPQHF.

A few counts support this clonotype. This chain joins TRBV11-3 and TRBJ2-5, with no clear D. The germline V and J ends were trimmed by 2 bases and 5 bases, with 12 bases remaining between them. Germline CDR1 SGHNT, CDR2 YENEEA. CDR3 size: 14 residues. The CDR3 DNA sequence: TGTGCCAGCAGCTTACCCGACCCCGGGGAGACCCAGTACTTC. Amino acids: CASSLPDPGETQYF. The variable domain in full, completed from reference TRBV11-3 and TRBJ2-5, reads EAGVVQSPRYKIIEKKQPVAFWCNPISGHNTLYWYLQNLGQGPELLIRYENEEAVDDSQLPKDRFSAERLKGVDSTLKIQPAELGDSAVYLCASSLPDPGETQYFGPGTRLLVL.

The genes are TRBV7-8 and TRBJ1-5; a possible D gene is TRBD1 (5 bases). The CDR3 consists of 12 residues. Trimming cost V 3 bases and J 9 bases, with 9 bases left between them. From germline, CDR1 is SGHVS and CDR2 FQNEAQ. CDR3 sequence: CASSFGDWPQHF. Here the CDR3 DNA reads TGTGCCAGCAGCTTCGGGGACTGGCCCCAGCATTTT.

The rearrangement links TRBV25-1 to TRBJ2-1; 7 bases are shared with TRBD2. CDR3 size: 16 residues. Germline lookup yields CDR1 MGHDK and CDR2 SYGVNS. With V trimmed by 0 bases and J by 4 bases, 6 bases remained unmatched. DNA of the CDR3: TGTGCCAGCAGTGAATATGCCCTAGCGGAGTACAATGAGCAGTTCTTC. Translation gives CASSEYALAEYNEQFF.

This chain connects TRBV25-1 to TRBJ2-1, with a possible D match to TRBD1 (6 bases). V lost 6 bases and J lost 5, with 17 bases in between. The CDR3 is 15 residues long. The germline V gene encodes CDR1 MGHDK and CDR2 SYGVNS. Written as DNA, the CDR3 is TGTGCCAGCAGCCCAATCAGGGGTTTCCACAATGAGCAGTTCTTC. This gives the protein CASSPIRGFHNEQFF.

This clonotype was counted only a few times. This chain joins TRBV7-9 and TRBJ1-5; D is uncertain. V was cut by 5 bases and J by 6 bases, with 8 bases left in between. This CDR3 region has 12 residues. Germline values: CDR1 SEHNR, CDR2 FQNEAQ (reference sequence). Written as DNA, the CDR3 is TGTGCCAGCAGCCAAGAGGCTCAGCCCCAGCATTTT. Encoded protein: CASSQEAQPQHF.

The rearrangement links TRBV6-6 to TRBJ1-1, with TRBD1 matching 8 bases. V lost 2 bases, J lost 5 bases, and 7 bases stayed unmatched. The CDR3 has 15 residues. Germline V lookup: CDR1 MNHNY, CDR2 SVGAGI (reference sequence). The DNA of the CDR3 is TGTGCCAGCAGTTACGAGGCAGGGGGCGGGACTGAAGCTTTCTTT. As protein: CASSYEAGGGTEAFF.

This clonotype was recorded a few times. The gene calls are TRBV7-6 and TRBJ2-7; no firm D call. The CDR3 totals 12 residues. With 1 base removed from V and 6 bases from J, the gap between germline ends came to 7 bases. CDR1 and CDR2 (germline): SGHVS, FNYEAQ. The CDR3 DNA is TGTGCCAGCAGCTTAGTCACGGTCGAGCAGTACTTC. It translates to CASSLVTVEQYF.

The chain links TRBV4-1 to TRBJ1-5, with 9 bases that match TRBD1. CDR1 and CDR2 (germline): MGHRA, YSYEKL. The CDR3 is made up of 16 amino acids. Trimming cost V 3 bases and J 2 bases; bases outside gene matches: 5. As DNA, the CDR3 is TGCGCCAGCAGCCATAGACAGGGGGATGGCAATCAGCCCCAGCATTTT. Its protein product is CASSHRQGDGNQPQHF.